What follows describes a single TCR beta chain. The source of the sample is a study of T cell changes during pregnancy in multiple sclerosis. Clones were sequenced by immunoSEQ multiplex PCR, and TCRdb holds only the in-frame ones, with some missing. The sample shows 80,000 to 95,000 clones, about 93% of them seen only once. With V trimmed by 5 bases and J by 6 bases, 4 bases remained unmatched. The CDR3 totals 13 residues. Germline values: CDR1 SNHLY, CDR2 FYNNEI. This sample comprised peripheral blood, obtained in the third trimester of pregnancy. The chain uses TRBV2 and TRBJ2-7, with TRBD1 matching over 10 bases. The receptor was derived from a female donor in good health, enrolled as a control in a pregnancy study. The CDR3 region is CASSPGQGFEQYF. The CDR3 region has the DNA TGTGCCAGCAGTCCGGGACAGGGGTTCGAGCAGTACTTC.